This section outlines one T cell receptor (beta chain) sequence together with its context. Its antigen remains unknown. This entry comes from a study of shared clonotypes between healthy human individuals. Naive CD8 cells were CD45RO-negative, positively selected for CCR7, excluding terminally differentiated effector memory CD45RA+ cells. All donors were healthy HIV-negative adults lacking recent acute infections or vaccinations. CDR1 is MNHEY, CDR2 SVGAGI, per germline. V was pared by 2 bases and J by 2 bases, with 4 bases of the junction left unmatched. This CDR3 region has 16 residues. TCRdb's table, derived via immunoSEQ multiplex PCR, lists solely in-frame clones and lacks some. The sample shows around 2.1 million clones, about 92% of them seen only once. Findings and limits, study-wide: Owing to a small donor count, the genetic and exposure-history diversity represented was limited.

V usage is TRBV6-5 and J usage is TRBJ2-5; 11 bases are shared with TRBD1. The clonotype was recovered from a man between 18 and 35 years old in good health. Some clones in this sample may be carry-over from other donors' samples. The source material was naive CD8+ T cells from PBMCs. CDR3: CASSYVGQGGQETQYF. In DNA form, the CDR3 reads TGTGCCAGCAGTTACGTGGGACAGGGGGGGCAAGAGACCCAGTACTTC.